Detailed here is one TCR beta chain. This clonotype was detected ten times or more. Its antigen is currently not known. One base away there is no much larger clone; base qualities are not given. These data originate in a study of T-cell reconstitution after alpha-beta-depleted transplantation in children (dated by TCRdb to 2016 to 2018). Regarding the complete study: Using TCR repertoire profiling, the study followed T-cell immune reconstitution in a quantitative way in children after TCRalphabeta/CD19-depleted allogeneic hematopoietic cell transplantation.

Library preparation used PCR. These reads were obtained on an Illumina HiSeq 2500. To normalize quantification of the TCRbeta repertoire, the TCR libraries were built with molecular barcoding that relied on unique molecular identifiers. Using fastp trimming at Q25 and MiXCR clonotype assembly, TCRdb reanalyzed the public sequencing data and kept in-frame beta chains. A single entry per CDR3 protein holds the most common genes and DNA from its merged rows. A total of around 210,000 distinct CDR3 sequences appear in this sample, 6.6% of them only once. The ten largest clones represent about 5.9% of the sample. Paper-wide results and their limitations: The apparently early alphabetaT-cell count recovery about two months after transplant was reportedly dependent on only several hundred rapidly expanded clones derived from non-depleted graft cells. The frequencies of hyperexpanded clones fell over the following months, and after one year, T-cell counts and TCRbeta diversity were mostly attributed to newly produced T cells. In some patients, the high TCRbeta diversity seen at day 60 was put down to recipient T cells and intrathymic progenitors that had survived conditioning.

At the junction V is shortened by 4 bases and J by 7 bases; bases outside the gene matches: 5. Inclusive of the bounding cysteine and phenylalanine, the CDR3 is 16 residues long. Of all the DNA, just the CDR3 is kept, 48 bases in frame from base 1. The germline V gene provides CDR1 SGHNT and CDR2 YENEEA. The treatment or condition tag for this specimen amounts to: allogeneic hematopoietic cell transplantation with graft depleted of TCRalphabeta T cells and CD19 B cells. TCRalphabeta/CD19-depleted allogeneic hematopoietic cell grafts were given to the transplant recipients, all of whom were children.

The sequence was obtained from a boy between 2 and 15 years old with acute lymphoblastic leukemia, due to receive a stem cell transplant. This material consisted of PBMCs, taken before TCRalphabeta/CD19-depleted stem cell transplant. This chain joins TRBV11-3 to TRBJ2-1; TRBD2 fits 15 bases in the junction. The CDR3 is CASSSRTSGRVNEQFF. The DNA is TGTGCCAGCAGCTCCCGGACTAGCGGGAGGGTGAATGAGCAGTTCTTC.